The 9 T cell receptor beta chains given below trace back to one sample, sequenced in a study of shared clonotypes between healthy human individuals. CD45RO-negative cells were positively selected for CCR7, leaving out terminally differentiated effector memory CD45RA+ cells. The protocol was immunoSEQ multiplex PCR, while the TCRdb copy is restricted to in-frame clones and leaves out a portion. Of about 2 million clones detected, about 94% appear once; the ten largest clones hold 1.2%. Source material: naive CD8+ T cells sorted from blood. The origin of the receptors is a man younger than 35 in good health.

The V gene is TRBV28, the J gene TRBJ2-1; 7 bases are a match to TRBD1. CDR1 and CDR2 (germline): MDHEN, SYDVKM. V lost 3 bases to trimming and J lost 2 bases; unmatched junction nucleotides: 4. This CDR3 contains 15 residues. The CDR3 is CASSFRGSTYNEQFF. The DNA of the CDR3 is TGTGCCAGCAGTTTCAGGGGGTCTACCTACAATGAGCAGTTCTTC.

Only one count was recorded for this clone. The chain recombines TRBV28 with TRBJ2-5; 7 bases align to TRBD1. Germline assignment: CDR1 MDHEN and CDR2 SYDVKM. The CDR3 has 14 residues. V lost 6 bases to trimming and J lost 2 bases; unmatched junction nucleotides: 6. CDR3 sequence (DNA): TGTGCCAGCAGGACAGGGAACTGGCAAGAGACCCAGTACTTC. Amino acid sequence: CASRTGNWQETQYF.

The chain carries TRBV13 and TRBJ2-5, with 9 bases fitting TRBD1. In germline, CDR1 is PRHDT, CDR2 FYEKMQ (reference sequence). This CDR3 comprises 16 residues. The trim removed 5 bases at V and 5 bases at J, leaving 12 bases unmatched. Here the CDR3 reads CASSESSQGAGETQYF. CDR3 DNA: TGTGCCAGCAGCGAGTCCTCACAGGGGGCGGGGGAGACCCAGTACTTC. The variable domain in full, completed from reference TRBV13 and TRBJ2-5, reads AAGVIQSPRHLIKEKRETATLKCYPIPRHDTVYWYQQGPGQDPQFLISFYEKMQSDKGSIPDRFSAQQFSDYHSELNMSSLELGDSALYFCASSESSQGAGETQYFGPGTRLLVL.

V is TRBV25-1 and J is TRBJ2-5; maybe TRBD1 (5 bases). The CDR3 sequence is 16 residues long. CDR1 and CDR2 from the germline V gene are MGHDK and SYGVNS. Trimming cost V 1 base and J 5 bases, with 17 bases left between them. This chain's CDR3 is CASSELSQGGAETQYF. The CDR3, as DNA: TGTGCCAGCAGTGAATTATCCCAGGGTGGGGCGGAGACCCAGTACTTC.

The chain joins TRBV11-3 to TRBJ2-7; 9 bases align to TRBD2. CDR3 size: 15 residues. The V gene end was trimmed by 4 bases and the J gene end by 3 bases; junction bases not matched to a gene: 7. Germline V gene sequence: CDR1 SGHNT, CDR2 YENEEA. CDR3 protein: CASSYGTSSGYEQYF. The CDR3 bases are TGTGCCAGCAGCTATGGGACTAGCTCAGGCTACGAGCAGTACTTC.

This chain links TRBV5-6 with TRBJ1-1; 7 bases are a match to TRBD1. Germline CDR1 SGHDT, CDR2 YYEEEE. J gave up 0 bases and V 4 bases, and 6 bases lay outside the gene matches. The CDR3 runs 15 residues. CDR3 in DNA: TGTGCCAGCAGCACACAGGGGAGCATGAACACTGAAGCTTTCTTT. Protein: CASSTQGSMNTEAFF. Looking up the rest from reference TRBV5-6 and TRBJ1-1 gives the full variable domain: DAGVTQSPTHLIKTRGQQVTLRCSPKSGHDTVSWYQQALGQGPQFIFQYYEEEERQRGNFPDRFSGHQFPNYSSELNVNALLLGDSALYLCASSTQGSMNTEAFFGQGTRLTVV.

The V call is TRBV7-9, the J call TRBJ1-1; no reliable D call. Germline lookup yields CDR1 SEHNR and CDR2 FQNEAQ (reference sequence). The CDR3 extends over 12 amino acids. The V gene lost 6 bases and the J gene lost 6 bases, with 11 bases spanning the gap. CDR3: CASRKESAEAFF. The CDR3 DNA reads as TGTGCCAGCAGAAAGGAGTCAGCTGAAGCTTTCTTT.

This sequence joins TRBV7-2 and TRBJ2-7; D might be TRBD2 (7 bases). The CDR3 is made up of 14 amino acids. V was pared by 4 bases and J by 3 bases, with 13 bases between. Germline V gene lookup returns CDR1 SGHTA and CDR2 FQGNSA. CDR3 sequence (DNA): TGTGCCAGCAGCTACGGACTAGGGGGCTACGAGCAGTACTTC. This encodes CASSYGLGGYEQYF.

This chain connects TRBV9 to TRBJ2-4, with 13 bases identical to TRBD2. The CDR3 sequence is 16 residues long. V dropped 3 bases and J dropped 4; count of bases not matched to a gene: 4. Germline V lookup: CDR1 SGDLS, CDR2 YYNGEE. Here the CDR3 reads CASSATSGGPKNIQYF. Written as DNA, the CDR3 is TGTGCCAGCAGCGCGACTAGCGGGGGGCCTAAAAACATTCAGTACTTC. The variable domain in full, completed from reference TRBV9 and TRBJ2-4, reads DSGVTQTPKHLITATGQRVTLRCSPRSGDLSVYWYQQSLDQGLQFLIQYYNGEERAKGNILERFSAQQFPDLHSELNLSSLELGDSALYFCASSATSGGPKNIQYFGAGTRLSVL.